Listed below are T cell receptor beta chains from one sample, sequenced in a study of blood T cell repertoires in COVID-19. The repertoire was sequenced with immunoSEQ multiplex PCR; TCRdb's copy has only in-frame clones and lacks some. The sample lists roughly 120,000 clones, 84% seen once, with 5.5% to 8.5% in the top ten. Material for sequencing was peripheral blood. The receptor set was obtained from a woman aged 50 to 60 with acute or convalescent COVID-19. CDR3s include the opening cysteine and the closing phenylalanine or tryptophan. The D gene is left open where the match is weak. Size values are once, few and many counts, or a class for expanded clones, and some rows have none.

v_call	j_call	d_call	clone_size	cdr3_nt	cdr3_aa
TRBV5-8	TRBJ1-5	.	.	TGTGCCAGCAGTACTCAGGTTTATAGCAATCAGCCCCAGCATTTT	CASSTQVYSNQPQHF
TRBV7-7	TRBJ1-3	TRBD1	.	TGTGCCAGCAGCTTGGACAGGGAAAATCTCCGGACGCTAAACACCATATATTTT	CASSLDRENLRTLNTIYF
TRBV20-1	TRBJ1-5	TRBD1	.	TGCAGTGCTAGTCATGGGAGGGGACAGGGGAATAATCAGCCCCAGCATTTT	CSASHGRGQGNNQPQHF
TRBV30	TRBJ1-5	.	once	TGTGCCTGGAGTATACAGGGAGACCAGCCCCAGCATTTT	CAWSIQGDQPQHF
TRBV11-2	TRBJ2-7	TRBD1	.	TGTGCCAGCAGCTCAACCGGGACAGGGATCGACGAGCAGTACTTC	CASSSTGTGIDEQYF
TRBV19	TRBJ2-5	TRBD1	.	TGTGCCAGTAGTCCTTGGACAGGGAAAAGGGAGACCCAGTACTTC	CASSPWTGKRETQYF
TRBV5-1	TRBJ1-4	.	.	TGCGCCAGCAGCTTGCGAGGCCCTGAGGATGAAAAACTGTTTTTT	CASSLRGPEDEKLFF
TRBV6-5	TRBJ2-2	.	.	TGTGCCAGCAGTTACTCATTGAGGGTTGGGGAGCTGTTTTTT	CASSYSLRVGELFF
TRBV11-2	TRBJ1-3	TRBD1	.	TGTGCCAGCAGCCAGACAGGGGCCTCTGGAAACACCATATATTTT	CASSQTGASGNTIYF
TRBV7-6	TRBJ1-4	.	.	TGTGCCAGCAGGCAGGGGCAAGAAGAAAAACTGTTTTTT	CASRQGQEEKLFF
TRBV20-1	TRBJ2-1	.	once	TGCAGTGCTAGACGGGATGAGCAGTTCTTC	CSARRDEQFF
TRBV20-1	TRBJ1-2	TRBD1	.	TGCAGTGGACAGGGGGGATATGGCTACACCTTC	CSGQGGYGYTF
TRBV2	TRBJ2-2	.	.	TGTGCCAGCAGTGAAAGACAGATCACCGGGGAGCTGTTTTTT	CASSERQITGELFF
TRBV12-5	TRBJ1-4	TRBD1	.	TGTGCTAGTGGCCCGGGACAGGGGGCTGAAAAACTGTTTTTT	CASGPGQGAEKLFF
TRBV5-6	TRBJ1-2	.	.	TGTGCCAGCAGCTTGACCTTTGGAGGGAACGGAGGCTACACCTTC	CASSLTFGGNGGYTF
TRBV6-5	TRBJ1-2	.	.	TGTGCCAGCAGTTACACAGGGAAGGGTAACTATGGCTACACCTTC	CASSYTGKGNYGYTF
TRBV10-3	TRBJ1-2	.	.	TGTGCCATCAGTGAGCGGGGAAGCTACACCTTC	CAISERGSYTF
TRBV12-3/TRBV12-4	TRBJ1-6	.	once	TGTGCCAGCAGATCGAACAACCGTTCACCCCTCCACTTT	CASRSNNRSPLHF
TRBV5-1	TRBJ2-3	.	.	TGCGCCAGCAGCTTAACGGGGGATACGCAGTATTTT	CASSLTGDTQYF
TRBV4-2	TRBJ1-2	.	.	TGTGCCAGCAGCCAAGATCCCAGGGTGGATGGCTACACCTTC	CASSQDPRVDGYTF
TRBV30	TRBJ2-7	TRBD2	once	TGTGCCTGGAGTCTCAGGACTAGCGGGGGTCCAAGGGAGCAGTACTTC	CAWSLRTSGGPREQYF
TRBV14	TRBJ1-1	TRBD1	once	TGTGCCAGCAGCCAAGATCCGAGGGGGCCCAAGCGCCGAGCTTTCTTT	CASSQDPRGPKRRAFF
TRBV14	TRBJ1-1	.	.	TGTGCCAGCAGCCCTACAGGCTTCACTGAAGCTTTCTTT	CASSPTGFTEAFF
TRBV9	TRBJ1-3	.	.	TGTGCCAGCAGCCCCCACTCGGCGGCAGGGAGGGACAACACCATATATTTT	CASSPHSAAGRDNTIYF
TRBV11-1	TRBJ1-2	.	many	TGTGCCAGCAGTACCCCGGGACAATTCTATGGCTACACCTTC	CASSTPGQFYGYTF
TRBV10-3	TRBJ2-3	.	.	TGTGCCATCAGTGAGTCCATTTCCCGAGGACTTTATACGCAGTATTTT	CAISESISRGLYTQYF
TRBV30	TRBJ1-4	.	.	TGTGCCTGGACCGCCTCTACCAATGAAAAACTGTTTTTT	CAWTASTNEKLFF
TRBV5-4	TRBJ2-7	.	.	TGTGCCAGCAGCCTTGACAGGAGTTCCTACGAGCAGTACTTC	CASSLDRSSYEQYF
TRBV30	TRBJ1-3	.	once	TGTGCCTGGAGTACCAGGGGAGTTTTCCTCTCTGGAAACACCATATATTTT	CAWSTRGVFLSGNTIYF
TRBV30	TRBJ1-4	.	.	TGTGCCTGGACCCCGTATGAGGGTATGGGTGAAAAACTGTTTTTT	CAWTPYEGMGEKLFF
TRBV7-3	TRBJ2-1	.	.	TGTGCCAGCAGCTTAAACAGGGATATTAACAATGAGCAGTTCTTC	CASSLNRDINNEQFF
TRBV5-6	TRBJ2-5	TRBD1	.	TGTGCCAGCAGCTCCGCCTGGACAGGGTTAAAGGAGACCCAGTACTTC	CASSSAWTGLKETQYF
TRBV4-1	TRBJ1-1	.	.	TGCGCCAGCAGCCAAGGGTACAGCAAACCCGAAGCTTTCTTT	CASSQGYSKPEAFF
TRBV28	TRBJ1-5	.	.	TGTGCCAGCAGTTCCGGACGGACAAGCAATCAGCCCCAGCATTTT	CASSSGRTSNQPQHF
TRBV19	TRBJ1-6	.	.	TGTGCCAGTAGTAGGACAGCTACGTCGGATTCACCCCTCCACTTT	CASSRTATSDSPLHF
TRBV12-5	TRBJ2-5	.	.	TGTGCTAGTGGTTTGGCCTCGGAGACCCAGTACTTC	CASGLASETQYF
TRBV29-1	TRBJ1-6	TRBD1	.	TGCAGCGTCGCCTACAGTCAGGGGGCATCACCCCTCCACTTT	CSVAYSQGASPLHF
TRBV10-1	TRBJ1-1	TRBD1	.	TGCGCCAGCAGTGCCCAGACAGGGGGCACTGAAGCTTTCTTT	CASSAQTGGTEAFF
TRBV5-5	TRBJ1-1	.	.	TGTGCCAGCACCCGGTCGGGGGTTCAAGCTGAAGCTTTCTTT	CASTRSGVQAEAFF
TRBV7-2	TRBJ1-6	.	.	TGTGCCAGCACCGACCAAGAGGTTTATTCACCCCTCCACTTT	CASTDQEVYSPLHF
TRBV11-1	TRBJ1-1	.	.	TGTGCCAGCAGTCTTCAAGGGGGCACTGAAGCTTTCTTT	CASSLQGGTEAFF
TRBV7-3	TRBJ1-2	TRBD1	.	TGTGCCAGCAGCCCGGCCGGGACAGGGGGCTTGGGCTATGGCTACACCTTC	CASSPAGTGGLGYGYTF
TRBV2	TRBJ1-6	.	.	TGTGCCAGCAGTGAGCGACAACCTTATAATTCACCCCTCCACTTT	CASSERQPYNSPLHF
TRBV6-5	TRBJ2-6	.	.	TGTGCCAGCAATCTTATGAGCTCTGGGGCCAACGTCCTGACTTTC	CASNLMSSGANVLTF
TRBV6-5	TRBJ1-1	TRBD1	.	TGTGCCAGCACCCGAGGGACAGCTAAGAACACTGAAGCTTTCTTT	CASTRGTAKNTEAFF
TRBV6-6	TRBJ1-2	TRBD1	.	TGTGCCAGCACCCCCACGACAGGGAAGGTAGTTGGCTACACCTTC	CASTPTTGKVVGYTF
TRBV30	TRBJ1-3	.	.	TGTGCCTGGGCCCCGAGGGGAAACACCATATATTTT	CAWAPRGNTIYF
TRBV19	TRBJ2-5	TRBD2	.	TGTGCCAGTAGTATTTTCCACGGGGGGATCCAAGAGACCCAGTACTTC	CASSIFHGGIQETQYF
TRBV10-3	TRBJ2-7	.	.	TGTGCCATAACCGGGAGCGCGGCACCCTACGAGCAGTACTTC	CAITGSAAPYEQYF
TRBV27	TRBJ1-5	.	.	TGTGCCAGCAGTTCCAGTGGGGGGGTAGGCAATCAGCCCCAGCATTTT	CASSSSGGVGNQPQHF
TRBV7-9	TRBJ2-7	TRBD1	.	TGTGCCAGCAGCTCCCCCGGGCAGCCCGGGACAGGGGGCAAGGACGAGCAGTACTTC	CASSSPGQPGTGGKDEQYF
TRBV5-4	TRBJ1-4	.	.	TGTGCCAGCAGCTGGGACTACTCAACTAATGAAAAACTGTTTTTT	CASSWDYSTNEKLFF
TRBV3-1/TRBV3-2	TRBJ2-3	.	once	TGTGCCAGCAGCCGAAGAGGGGGAGATACGCAGTATTTT	CASSRRGGDTQYF
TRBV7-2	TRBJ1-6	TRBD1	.	TGTGCCAGCAGCTTAGGGACAGGGTTAGAATACTCACCCCTCCACTTT	CASSLGTGLEYSPLHF
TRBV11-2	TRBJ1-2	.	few	TGTGCCAGCAGCCTCATCGGGACTGGGTCTAACTATGGCTACACCTTC	CASSLIGTGSNYGYTF
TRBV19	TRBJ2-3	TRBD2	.	TGTGCCAGTAGCACTGGGACTAGCGGGCCGACCAGCACAGATACGCAGTATTTT	CASSTGTSGPTSTDTQYF
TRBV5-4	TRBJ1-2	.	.	TGTGCCAGCACCCAGGGACTCGGGGACTATGGCTACACCTTC	CASTQGLGDYGYTF
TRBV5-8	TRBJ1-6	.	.	TGTGCCAGCAGCTTGTCGGCACCCCTCCACTTT	CASSLSAPLHF
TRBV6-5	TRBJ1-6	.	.	TGTGCCAGCAGTTTAAAGGGGACAAGCGGATCACCCCTCCACTTT	CASSLKGTSGSPLHF